The 17 T cell receptor beta chains presented below share a single source sample, sequenced in a study of T-cell reconstitution after alpha-beta-depleted transplantation in children. Unique molecular identifiers were incorporated into the prepared TCRbeta library. TCRdb processed the PCR reads anew with MiXCR; each CDR3 protein has one entry. This table has approximately 800,000 distinct CDR3 sequences, less than 20% appearing once. The input for sequencing was PBMCs, mostly from graft donor cells, taken 360 days after TCRalphabeta/CD19-depleted stem cell transplant. These TCRs come from a male patient aged 10 to 17 who had a stem cell transplant for acute lymphoblastic leukemia, so the T cells may come from the graft donor.

J is TRBJ2-1 and V is TRBV20-1, with D perhaps TRBD1 (5 bases). The CDR3 runs to 15 residues. The germline CDR1 and CDR2 sequences are DFQATT and SNEGSKA (reference sequence). The V end lost 3 bases, the J end lost 3 bases, and 15 bases lay between the germline ends. The DNA of the CDR3 is TGCAGTGCTAGCAACAGGTGGATGAACTACAATGAGCAGTTCTTC. This sequence encodes CSASNRWMNYNEQFF.

This clonotype was seen many times. The chain couples TRBV5-1 to TRBJ2-7, with a tentative D call TRBD1 (6 bases). The CDR3 is 15 amino acids. V lost 1 base and J 2 bases, leaving 13 bases between the germline ends. Germline V CDR1 and CDR2: SGHRS, YFSETQ. This chain's CDR3 is CASSLIPGTPYEQYF. In DNA, the CDR3 is TGCGCCAGCAGCTTGATCCCAGGGACACCCTACGAGCAGTACTTC.

V is TRBV9 and J is TRBJ2-7; TRBD2 matches at 7 bases. V gave up 0 bases and J gave up 1 base; unmatched junction bases: 4. CDR1 and CDR2 from the germline V gene are SGDLS and YYNGEE. This CDR3 region has 15 residues. The CDR3 DNA reads as TGTGCCAGCAGCGTAGGGAGTAGCGGGTCCTACGAGCAGTACTTC. Protein sequence: CASSVGSSGSYEQYF.

The sample holds many counts of this clonotype. The chain recombines TRBV7-3 with TRBJ2-5; the match to TRBD1 covers 9 bases. CDR1 and CDR2 (germline): SGHTA, FQGTGA. Unmatched junction bases numbered 2, after V lost 5 bases and J lost 4 bases. The CDR3 length is 13 residues. In DNA form, the CDR3 reads TGTGCCAGCAGCCTGACAGGGGGAGAGACCCAGTACTTC. Its translation is CASSLTGGETQYF.

The J gene is TRBJ2-4, the V gene TRBV29-1; 7 bases align to TRBD2. This CDR3 comprises 12 residues. Germline CDR1 SQVTM, CDR2 ANQGSEA. With 4 bases clipped from V and 4 bases from J, the junction kept 1 base outside the gene matches. CDR3 nucleotides: TGCAGCGTTGTCGGGGGGAAAAACATTCAGTACTTC. Translation gives CSVVGGKNIQYF. The whole variable domain, remainder taken from reference TRBV29-1 and TRBJ2-4, is SAVISQKPSRDICQRGTSLTIQCQVDSQVTMMFWYRQQPGQSLTLIATANQGSEATYESGFVIDKFPISRPNLTFSTLTVSNMSPEDSSIYLCSVVGGKNIQYFGAGTRLSVL.

J is TRBJ2-5 and V is TRBV12-3 or TRBV12-4, with 7 positions matching TRBD2. The CDR3 contains 17 residues. Losses at the gene ends were 7 bases for V and 1 base for J; bases not matched to a gene: 15. Here the CDR3 DNA reads TGTGCCAGCACCGTCGGTTGGGCGGGCGGGAGCCAAGAGACCCAGTACTTC. This sequence encodes CASTVGWAGGSQETQYF.

This clonotype was seen repeatedly, ten times or more. The genes are TRBV7-8 and TRBJ2-7, with a weak D call TRBD1 (5 bases). Germline loops: CDR1 SGHVS, CDR2 FQNEAQ. The CDR3 runs 16 residues. V was trimmed by 5 bases and J by 1 base, leaving 18 bases between them. CDR3 residues: CASSPRATEGSYEQYF. Here the CDR3 DNA reads TGTGCCAGCAGCCCCAGGGCTACCGAAGGTTCCTACGAGCAGTACTTC.

The table lists this clonotype with many counts. The gene calls are TRBV5-5 and TRBJ2-1; TRBD1 matches 8 bases. Germline loops: CDR1 SGHKS, CDR2 YYEKEE (reference sequence). V lost 3 bases, J lost 2 bases, and 7 bases stayed unmatched. This CDR3 has 16 residues. Written as DNA, the CDR3 is TGTGCCAGCAGCTCGCTCAGGGGGCTTACCTACAATGAGCAGTTCTTC. Residues: CASSSLRGLTYNEQFF.

In its sample, this clonotype was seen a few times. This chain connects TRBV7-8 to TRBJ1-5; a weak D match, TRBD1 (6 bases). The CDR3 extends over 15 amino acids. CDR1 and CDR2 from the germline V gene are SGHVS and FQNEAQ. Trimming took 2 bases from V and 4 from J, leaving 12 bases between them. This CDR3 is CASSLRWTVNQPQHF. The CDR3 DNA sequence: TGTGCCAGCAGCTTAAGGTGGACAGTTAATCAGCCCCAGCATTTT.

This clonotype was detected only a few times. The rearrangement uses TRBV7-6 and TRBJ2-5; D ambiguous. V dropped 5 bases and J dropped 0 bases, with 10 bases sitting between them. CDR3 length: 14 residues. Germline loops: CDR1 SGHVS, CDR2 FNYEAQ. CDR3 protein: CASSGLGYQETQYF. For the CDR3, the DNA is TGTGCCAGCAGCGGTCTGGGGTACCAAGAGACCCAGTACTTC.

This clonotype was observed at least ten times. The genes are TRBV18 and TRBJ2-7, with 12 bases aligning to TRBD2. With 2 bases clipped from V and 2 bases from J, the junction kept 4 bases outside the gene matches. Germline CDR1 KGHSH, CDR2 LQKENI. The CDR3 sequence is 16 residues long. CDR3 amino acids: CASSPGSSGRAYEQYF. The DNA for the CDR3 is TGTGCCAGCTCACCAGGATCTAGCGGGAGGGCCTACGAGCAGTACTTC.

This chain links TRBV29-1 with TRBJ2-5; TRBD1 matches 8 bases. The CDR3 covers 12 residues. Looked up from germline, CDR1 is SQVTM and CDR2 is ANQGSEA. With 3 bases clipped from V and 7 bases from J, the junction kept 4 bases outside the gene matches. CDR3 residues: CSVEGTGGTQYF. The CDR3 coding sequence is TGCAGCGTTGAGGGGACAGGAGGGACCCAGTACTTC.

The V call is TRBV29-1, the J call TRBJ2-5; weak D call: TRBD1 (5 bases). CDR3 length: 12 residues. CDR1 is SQVTM, CDR2 ANQGSEA, per germline. V lost 4 bases and J 5 bases, leaving 11 bases between the germline ends. In nucleotides, the CDR3 is TGCAGCGTTGCCGCCAGGGTGGAGACCCAGTACTTC. This gives the protein CSVAARVETQYF.

This chain joins TRBV29-1 and TRBJ2-2; 12 bases align to TRBD2. The CDR3 runs 17 residues. V lost 1 base, J lost 2 bases, and 5 bases stayed unmatched. Germline loops: CDR1 SQVTM, CDR2 ANQGSEA. CDR3 residues: CSVEGRTSGINTGELFF. The DNA for the CDR3 is TGCAGCGTTGAAGGTCGGACTAGCGGGATTAACACCGGGGAGCTGTTTTTT.

The V call is TRBV5-1, the J call TRBJ2-5; D is tentatively TRBD1 or TRBD2 (6 bases each). From germline, CDR1 is SGHRS and CDR2 YFSETQ. This CDR3 is built from 15 residues. Trimming left V 3 bases short and J 5 bases short, with 17 bases between. CDR3 sequence: CASSSNVGGPETQYF. DNA of the CDR3: TGCGCCAGCAGCTCCAACGTCGGGGGCCCCGAGACCCAGTACTTC.

The chain combines TRBV29-1 with TRBJ2-7; perhaps TRBD2 as D (5 bases). The germline CDR1 and CDR2 sequences are SQVTM and ANQGSEA. This CDR3 has 12 amino acids. Trimming removed 5 bases from V and 6 bases from J, with 14 bases in between. CDR3 amino acids: CSVRSSFSEQYF. Written as DNA, the CDR3 is TGCAGCGTTAGGTCTAGCTTCAGCGAGCAGTACTTC.

This clonotype was counted ten times or more. The rearrangement links TRBV18 to TRBJ2-3; the D is unclear. CDR3 length: 14 amino acids. CDR1 is KGHSH, CDR2 LQKENI, per germline. With 3 bases removed from V and 5 bases from J, the gap between germline ends came to 12 bases. The CDR3: CASSPMVLGDTQYF. The CDR3 coding sequence is TGTGCCAGCTCACCCATGGTTCTAGGAGATACGCAGTATTTT. The whole variable domain, filled in from reference TRBV18 and TRBJ2-3, reads NAGVMQNPRHLVRRRGQEARLRCSPMKGHSHVYWYRQLPEEGLKFMVYLQKENIIDESGMPKERFSAEFPKEGPSILRIQQVVRGDSAAYFCASSPMVLGDTQYFGPGTRLTVL.